One and the same sample provided the 8 T cell receptor beta chains below, sequenced in a study of vaccination and CD4 T cells after COVID-19. Oncomine TCR Beta short-read sequencing was applied to DNA from cultured CD4+ T cells. TCRdb re-called the PCR reads through MiXCR, storing one row per CDR3 protein. The repertoire holds around 4,600 distinct CDR3 sequences, with about 50% as singletons. As for treatment: roughly 11-day PBMC culture with coronavirus spike peptide pools or control peptides (ViraFEST assay). The unexposed donor's CD4+ T cells were collected before the COVID-19 pandemic (2011-2018). Their specific antigens are unknown. The sample taken for sequencing was CD4+ T cells from blood, cultured in vitro. Every receptor here comes from a human donor in good health.

This clonotype has more than one count but fewer than ten. V is TRBV7-2 and J is TRBJ1-5, with D hard to call. The CDR3 covers 15 residues. Germline-derived CDR1 and CDR2 are SGHTA and FQGNSA. The germline V and J ends were trimmed by 1 base and 4 bases, with 11 bases remaining between them. The chain's CDR3 is CASSLEAGTNQPQHF. The CDR3 bases are TGTGCCAGCAGCTTAGAGGCAGGTACGAATCAGCCCCAGCATTTT.

The rearrangement uses TRBV7-9 and TRBJ1-2; D gene uncertain. The germline CDR1 and CDR2 sequences are SEHNR and FQNEAQ (reference sequence). The V end lost 3 bases, the J end lost 8 bases, and 10 bases lay between the germline ends. The CDR3 covers 12 residues. The DNA for the CDR3 is TGTGCCAGCAGCTTTATTGCAGAAGGCTACACCTTC. As protein: CASSFIAEGYTF.

V and J are TRBV11-2 and TRBJ1-2; D is undetermined. Trimming removed 0 bases at V and 11 bases at J, with 13 bases between. Per germline, CDR1 SGHAT and CDR2 FQNNGV. There are 13 residues in the CDR3. Written as DNA, the CDR3 is TGTGCCAGCAGCTTAGAATTTTCGGCCAGTTACACCTTC. Protein: CASSLEFSASYTF.

In this sample, this clonotype turned up a few times. The chain recombines TRBV7-2 with TRBJ2-5; 8 positions agree with TRBD2. The V gene end was trimmed by 5 bases and the J gene end by 5 bases; junction bases not matched to a gene: 10. CDR1 and CDR2 from the germline V gene are SGHTA and FQGNSA. This CDR3 comprises 15 residues. CDR3 protein: CASSTRTSWEETQYF. CDR3 nucleotides: TGTGCCAGCAGCACCCGGACTAGCTGGGAGGAGACCCAGTACTTC.

This clonotype was observed a handful of times. The chain uses TRBV4-1 and TRBJ2-1; D remains unclear. Germline CDR1 MGHRA, CDR2 YSYEKL. Trimming removed 0 bases at V and 4 bases at J, with 22 bases between. The CDR3 spans 19 residues. The CDR3 region is CASSQDSSLVTGQYNEQFF. CDR3 DNA: TGCGCCAGCAGCCAAGATTCCTCTTTGGTAACGGGTCAGTACAATGAGCAGTTCTTC.

This chain connects TRBV29-1 to TRBJ1-3, with D possibly matching TRBD1 (5 bases). Trimming took off 7 bases at V and 3 bases at J, with 19 bases between the two ends. Germline V gives CDR1 SQVTM, CDR2 ANQGSEA. The CDR3 consists of 15 residues. CDR3 residues: CSARRREASGNTIYF. In DNA form, the CDR3 reads TGCAGCGCCCGACGCAGGGAGGCGAGTGGAAACACCATATATTTT.

This clonotype turned up a few times. V gene TRBV19 combines with J gene TRBJ1-1; D possibly corresponds to TRBD1 (5 bases). Germline values: CDR1 LNHDA, CDR2 SQIVND (reference sequence). V lost 7 bases, J lost 4 bases, and 13 bases lay in between. The CDR3 has 13 amino acids. CDR3 in DNA: TGTGCCAGTACCCGGGGGGAGCCCACTGAAGCTTTCTTT. It yields the protein CASTRGEPTEAFF.

This chain uses TRBV19 with TRBJ1-2; no clear D. Germline V gives CDR1 LNHDA, CDR2 SQIVND (reference sequence). The CDR3 is 13 amino acids. Between the trimmed V and J ends, which lost 3 bases and 8 bases, there was a span of 13 bases. The CDR3 region has the DNA TGTGCCAGTAGTATCACGGGTACAGAGGGCTACACCTTC. It yields the protein CASSITGTEGYTF.